The rows below give T cell receptor beta chains drawn from one sample of a study of CD8 T cells in ankylosing spondylitis. TCRdb called the 5' RACE reads again in MiXCR, with one record for every CDR3 protein. The data contain 670,000 or so distinct CDR3 sequences, roughly 20% of them singletons. Sequencing was carried out using blood, either unsorted or a sorted T cell fraction (not recorded which). The receptors here all came from a male donor with ankylosing spondylitis. Both conserved end residues are part of each CDR3. D genes are given only for firm matches. Clone size is shown for a subset of rows, as once, few, many or a class of expanded clone.

j_call v_call d_call clone_size cdr3_aa cdr3_nt
TRBJ2-5 TRBV3-1 - - CASSQGLQEETQYF TGTGCCAGCAGCCAAGGACTCCAGGAGGAGACCCAGTACTTC
TRBJ1-1 TRBV7-2 - - CASSFGSLYTEAFF TGTGCCAGCAGCTTCGGCAGTCTGTACACTGAAGCTTTCTTT
TRBJ2-1 TRBV4-3 TRBD2 - CASSQVASGSVSSYNEQFF TGCGCCAGCAGCCAAGTCGCTAGCGGGAGTGTAAGCTCCTACAATGAGCAGTTCTTC
TRBJ1-1 TRBV30 - - CAWSDRGDTEAFF TGTGCCTGGAGTGATAGGGGGGACACTGAAGCTTTCTTT
TRBJ2-7 TRBV4-3 - few CASSQEVGAYEQYF TGCGCCAGCAGCCAAGAGGTAGGGGCGTACGAGCAGTACTTC
TRBJ2-1 TRBV6-6 TRBD1 - CASREPGQKGNEQFF TGTGCCAGCAGAGAACCGGGACAGAAGGGCAATGAGCAGTTCTTC
TRBJ2-7 TRBV5-5 - many CASSLQGGYEQYF TGTGCCAGCAGCTTGCAGGGAGGATACGAGCAGTACTTC
TRBJ2-7 TRBV12-3/TRBV12-4 TRBD2 many CASSWGTSGTYEQYF TGTGCCAGCAGTTGGGGGACTAGCGGCACCTACGAGCAGTACTTC
TRBJ2-3 TRBV7-9 TRBD2 few CASSSTFGGRDTQYF TGTGCCAGCAGCAGTACGTTCGGCGGGAGAGATACGCAGTATTTT
TRBJ2-3 TRBV5-1 TRBD1 - CASSHRGRSYTDTQYF TGCGCCAGCAGCCACAGGGGGCGATCCTACACAGATACGCAGTATTTT
TRBJ2-3 TRBV7-3 - few CASSLRSGSTDTQYF TGTGCCAGCAGCTTAAGGTCGGGGAGCACAGATACGCAGTATTTT
TRBJ2-3 TRBV4-1 - few CASSQGEGATDTQYF TGCGCCAGCAGCCAAGGAGAAGGAGCTACAGATACGCAGTATTTT
TRBJ2-5 TRBV10-3 - few CATREGGETQYF TGTGCCACCCGCGAAGGGGGGGAGACCCAGTACTTC
TRBJ2-2 TRBV7-9 TRBD1 - CASSVDRATGELFF TGTGCCAGCAGCGTGGACAGGGCCACCGGGGAGCTGTTTTTT
TRBJ1-1 TRBV20-1 - - CSARRLQGITEAFF TGCAGTGCTCGACGATTACAGGGTATCACTGAAGCTTTCTTT
TRBJ2-1 TRBV11-2 TRBD2 few CASSLVGGLAGVYNEQFF TGTGCCAGCAGCTTAGTAGGGGGACTAGCGGGGGTGTACAATGAGCAGTTCTTC
TRBJ1-1 TRBV7-9 TRBD1 few CASSSLNRGFTEAFF TGTGCCAGCAGCTCCCTAAACAGGGGCTTCACTGAAGCTTTCTTT
TRBJ1-4 TRBV7-3 TRBD1 - CASSRTGGAGEKLFF TGTGCCAGCAGTCGCACAGGGGGCGCGGGTGAAAAACTGTTTTTT
TRBJ2-1 TRBV20-1 - many CSARVLAEGGNEQFF TGCAGTGCTAGAGTGCTAGCGGAGGGGGGCAATGAGCAGTTCTTC
TRBJ2-3 TRBV5-1 - - CASSLVGGPAGDTQYF TGCGCCAGCAGCTTGGTCGGCGGGCCCGCGGGAGATACGCAGTATTTT
TRBJ2-1 TRBV29-1 - - CSVAGDNEQFF TGCAGCGTGGCAGGGGACAATGAGCAGTTCTTC
TRBJ2-1 TRBV7-9 TRBD1 - CASSSPRDRDNEQFF TGTGCCAGCAGCTCCCCCCGGGACAGGGACAATGAGCAGTTCTTC